This T cell receptor (beta chain) was sequenced for a study of cytomegalovirus exposure and HLA in healthy donors. In regard to this clone: What it recognizes is unknown.

Study findings and constraints: In the analysis, some V segments, TRBV6-2 and TRBV6-3 included, were excluded as indistinguishable.

The CDR3 spans 17 residues. Deletions cut 6 bases from V and 0 bases from J, with 18 bases between. From germline, CDR1 is LNHDA and CDR2 SQIVND (reference sequence). With 60 Vbeta and 13 Jbeta primers, the PCR was carried out. Clones were sequenced by immunoSEQ multiplex PCR, and TCRdb holds only the in-frame ones, with some missing. The data hold some 120,000 clones, with approximately 69% observed a single time. Sequenced input: PBMCs. The genes are TRBV19 and TRBJ1-5; D is unresolved. The sequence was collected from a man aged 40-50 years in good health and CMV-seropositive. In DNA, the CDR3 is TGTGCCAGTAGATTAAGATTGGGGAGGGATAGCAATCAGCCCCAGCATTTT. Translated: CASRLRLGRDSNQPQHF. Using reference TRBV19 and TRBJ1-5 for the parts outside the CDR3, the full variable domain is DGGITQSPKYLFRKEGQNVTLSCEQNLNHDAMYWYRQDPGQGLRLIYYSQIVNDFQKGDIAEGYSVSREKKESFPLTVTSAQKNPTAFYLCASRLRLGRDSNQPQHFGDGTRLSIL.